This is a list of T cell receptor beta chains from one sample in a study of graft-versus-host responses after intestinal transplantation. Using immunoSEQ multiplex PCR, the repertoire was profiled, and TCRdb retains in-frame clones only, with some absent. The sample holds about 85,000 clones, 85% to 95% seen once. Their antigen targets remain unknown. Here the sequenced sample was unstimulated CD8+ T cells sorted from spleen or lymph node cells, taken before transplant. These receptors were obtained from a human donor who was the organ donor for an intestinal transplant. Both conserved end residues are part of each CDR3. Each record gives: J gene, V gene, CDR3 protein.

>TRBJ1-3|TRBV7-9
CASSLNQGAGNTIYF
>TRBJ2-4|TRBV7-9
CASSSGGLAIQYF
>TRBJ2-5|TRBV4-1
CASSPVAGGSKTQYF
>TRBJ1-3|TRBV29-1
CSVGHLTGNTIYF
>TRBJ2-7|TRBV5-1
CASSLKDGPYEQYF
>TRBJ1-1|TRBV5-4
CASSLAPKVNTEAFF
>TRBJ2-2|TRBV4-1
CASSQESPLLRGHTGELFF
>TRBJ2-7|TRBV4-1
CASSQVERSGGSEQYF
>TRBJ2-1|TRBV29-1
CSVEGGSSYNEQFF
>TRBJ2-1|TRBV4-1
CASSQLWGRNNEQFF
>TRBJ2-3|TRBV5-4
CASSRGATDTQYF
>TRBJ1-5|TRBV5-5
CASSLDSNQPQHF
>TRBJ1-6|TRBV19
CASSMGPGINSPLHF
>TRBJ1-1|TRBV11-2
CASSLGGITEAFF
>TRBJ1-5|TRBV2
CASSGVLGQGVDQPQHF
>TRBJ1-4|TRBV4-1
CASSQDQITNEKLFF
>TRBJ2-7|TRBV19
CASSISGRKSYEQYF
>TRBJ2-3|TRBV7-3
CATGTSGSTDTQYF
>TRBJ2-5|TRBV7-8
CASSLNTGGSAETQYF
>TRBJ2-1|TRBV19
CASSHFRSSYNEQFF
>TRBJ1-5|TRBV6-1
CASSEALLSVYSNQPQHF
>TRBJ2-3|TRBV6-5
CASSEVTSTDTQYF
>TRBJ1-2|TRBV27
CASKEAGGAYNYGYTF
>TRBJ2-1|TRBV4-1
CASSQELWSGGLYNEQFF
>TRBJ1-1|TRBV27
CASSGIATGSNEAFF
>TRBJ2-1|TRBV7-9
CASSHGNSVYEQFF
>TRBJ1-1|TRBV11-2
CASSWEGPEAFF
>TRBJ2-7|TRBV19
CASSIGGTAPYEQYF
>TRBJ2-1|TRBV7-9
CASSSPGTGGLDEQFF
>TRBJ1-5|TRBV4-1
CASSQEGPVGGSNQPQHF
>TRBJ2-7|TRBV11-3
CASSLETGSSYEQYF